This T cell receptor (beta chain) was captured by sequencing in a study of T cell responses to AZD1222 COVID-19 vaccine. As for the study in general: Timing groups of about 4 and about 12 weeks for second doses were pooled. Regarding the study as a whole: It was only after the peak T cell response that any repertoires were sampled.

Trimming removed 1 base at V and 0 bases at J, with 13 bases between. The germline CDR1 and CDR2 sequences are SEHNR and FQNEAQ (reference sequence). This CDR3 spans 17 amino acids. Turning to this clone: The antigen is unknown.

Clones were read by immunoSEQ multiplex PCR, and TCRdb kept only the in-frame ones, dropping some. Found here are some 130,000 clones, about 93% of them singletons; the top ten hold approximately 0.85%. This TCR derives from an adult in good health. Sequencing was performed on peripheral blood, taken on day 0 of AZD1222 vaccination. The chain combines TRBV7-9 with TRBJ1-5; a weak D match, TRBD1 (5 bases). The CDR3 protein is CASSLGGAGDSNQPQHF. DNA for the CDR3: TGTGCCAGCAGCTTAGGTGGGGCCGGCGATAGCAATCAGCCCCAGCATTTT.